Below, 24 T cell receptor beta chains from the same sample are listed, as sequenced in a study of T cell responses to AZD1222 COVID-19 vaccine (dated by TCRdb to the early 2020s). Taken with the paper, the label for time point translates to: baseline before first vaccination. The treatment or condition label here, explained by the study, means: meningococcal conjugate vaccine given as trial control. Libraries were made using the immunoSEQ multiplex PCR assay. TCRdb provides this immuneACCESS table in a form limited to in-frame rearrangements. Some clones are lacking; in checked studies, under half of them reflect an unresolved V gene, and why the rest are absent is not known. The sample table records 150,000 to 160,000 clones; roughly nine tenths of these occur just once. About 5.5% of the sample rests with the top ten. The sequencing here drew on peripheral blood, taken on day 0 of MenACWY control vaccination. The receptors come from an adult in good health.

This clone was found once. V gene TRBV28 combines with J gene TRBJ2-3; possible D gene TRBD2, 7 bases. Per the germline V gene, CDR1 is MDHEN and CDR2 is SYDVKM. The CDR3 runs to 13 residues. Trimming left V 5 bases short and J 6 bases short, with 12 bases between. The CDR3 sequence: CASSAPGGDTQYF. The CDR3, as DNA: TGTGCCAGCAGTGCGCCGGGGGGCGATACGCAGTATTTT.

This clone was observed a single time. The chain links TRBV5-4 to TRBJ2-4; D perhaps matches TRBD2 (6 bases). V was cut by 3 bases and J by 1 base, with 14 bases left in between. Looked up from germline, CDR1 is SGHNT and CDR2 is YYREEE (reference sequence). The CDR3 is 16 residues long. CDR3 coding DNA: TGTGCCAGCAGCTCCACCGGAGGAGGGGCCAAAAACATTCAGTACTTC. Translated, it gives CASSSTGGGAKNIQYF.

In DNA, the CDR3 is TGTGCCAGCAGCCCGGTGGCTAGCGGCTACGAGCAGTACTTC. Amino acids: CASSPVASGYEQYF. This chain joins TRBV5-4 and TRBJ2-7, with 7 positions matching TRBD2. The V gene's germline CDR1 is SGHNT and CDR2 YYREEE (reference sequence). The CDR3 covers 14 residues. Losses at the gene ends were 4 bases for V and 3 bases for J; bases not matched to a gene: 7.

Turning to this clone: Other nucleotide sequences in the sample specify the same CDR3. The J gene is TRBJ1-4, the V gene TRBV5-1; D remains ambiguous. The germline V gene has CDR1 SGHRS and CDR2 YFSETQ. V dropped 0 bases and J dropped 8 bases, with 5 bases sitting between them. This CDR3 region has 12 residues. This CDR3 reads CASSLGGEKLFF. The CDR3 nucleotides are TGCGCCAGCAGCTTGGGCGGGGAAAAACTGTTTTTT.

The V and J genes are TRBV10-3 and TRBJ2-7, with 13 nucleotides matching TRBD2. The CDR3 sequence is 16 residues long. The V and J ends lost 3 bases and 9 bases, in that order; junction bases with no gene match: 11. CDR1 and CDR2 (germline): ENHRY, SYGVKD. CDR3 DNA: TGTGCCATCAGTGAAGGTGGGGGACTAGCGGGATTAGGGCAGTACTTC. Protein: CAISEGGGLAGLGQYF.

The CDR3, as DNA: TGTGCCAGCAGCAAAAGTTCGTGTCGGGAGTTATACGAGCAGTACTTC. This encodes CASSKSSCRELYEQYF. The chain links TRBV21-1 to TRBJ2-7; TRBD2 is taken as the D call from the table, unchecked against the DNA. TRBV21-1 is tagged as a pseudogene. This CDR3 has 16 amino acids.

The rearrangement links TRBV7-9 to TRBJ1-1, with TRBD1 identical over 9 bases. With 4 bases clipped from V and 10 bases from J, the junction kept 10 bases outside the gene matches. The CDR3 sequence is 14 residues long. Germline CDR1 is SEHNR and CDR2 is FQNEAQ (reference sequence). The CDR3 region has the DNA TGTGCCAGCAGCTGGGACAGGGCCCTCTATGGAGCTTTCTTT. Translated: CASSWDRALYGAFF.

This clone was seen a single time. The rearrangement uses TRBV7-2 and TRBJ2-5; D perhaps matches TRBD2 (5 bases). V gave up 3 bases and J gave up 4 bases, with 12 bases separating them. The CDR3 runs to 14 residues. CDR1 is SGHTA, CDR2 FQGNSA, per germline. The DNA for the CDR3 is TGTGCCAGCAGCTTTAGTGGGAGTGGAGAGACCCAGTACTTC. Translated, it gives CASSFSGSGETQYF. Full variable domain (missing parts from reference TRBV7-2 and TRBJ2-5): GAGVSQSPSNKVTEKGKDVELRCDPISGHTALYWYRQSLGQGLEFLIYFQGNSAPDKSGLPSDRFSAERTGGSVSTLTIQRTQQEDSAVYLCASSFSGSGETQYFGPGTRLLVL.

The V gene is TRBV5-1, the J gene TRBJ2-5, with D possibly being TRBD1 or TRBD2 (5 bases each). This CDR3 region has 15 residues. Germline V gives CDR1 SGHRS, CDR2 YFSETQ. Trimming took off 0 bases at V and 2 bases at J, with 11 bases between the two ends. The CDR3 region has the DNA TGCGCCAGCAGCTTGGTCGGGGCACTACAAGAGACCCAGTACTTC. It encodes CASSLVGALQETQYF.

The chain links TRBV6-7 to TRBJ1-5; 7 positions match TRBD1. TRBV6-7 is an ORF; its function is uncertain. V shed 7 bases and J 5 bases; nucleotides not matched to a gene: 11. The CDR3 has 15 amino acids. The CDR3 DNA is TGTGCCAGCATCCCCAGGGGGGGGAAGGATCAGCCCCAGCATTTT. Translating gives CASIPRGGKDQPQHF.

The chain couples TRBV5-1 to TRBJ2-7; D is unclear. The V end lost 0 bases, the J end lost 0 bases, and 7 bases lay between the germline ends. Germline loops: CDR1 SGHRS, CDR2 YFSETQ. The CDR3 consists of 14 residues. Written as DNA, the CDR3 is TGCGCCAGCAGCTTGGTTGGCATCTCCTACGAGCAGTACTTC. Translated, it gives CASSLVGISYEQYF.

This clone was seen a few times. The chain uses TRBV15 and TRBJ1-4; a weak D match, TRBD1 (6 bases). CDR1 is LNHNV and CDR2 is YYDKDF in the germline V gene (reference sequence). The ends were cut back, 5 bases at V and 0 bases at J, with 13 bases in the middle. The CDR3 loop spans 16 amino acids. Here the CDR3 reads CATSADRFTTNEKLFF. CDR3 in DNA: TGTGCCACCAGCGCCGACAGGTTTACAACTAATGAAAAACTGTTTTTT.

This clone has only one observation. The chain couples TRBV28 to TRBJ2-6; D might be TRBD1 (5 bases). Deletions cut 6 bases from V and 0 bases from J, with 15 bases between. This CDR3 region has 17 residues. Germline values: CDR1 MDHEN, CDR2 SYDVKM. CDR3 amino acids: CASRSRASNSGANVLTF. The CDR3, as DNA: TGTGCCAGCAGGTCCAGGGCCTCGAACTCTGGGGCCAACGTCCTGACTTTC.

The table lists this clone with a few counts. Other nucleotide sequences in the sample specify the same CDR3. The chain carries TRBV5-1 and TRBJ1-3; D is unclear. Germline V gene lookup returns CDR1 SGHRS and CDR2 YFSETQ. Deletions cut 0 bases from V and 0 bases from J, with 1 base between. The CDR3 spans 13 residues. CDR3 in DNA: TGCGCCAGCAGCTTGGGCTCTGGAAACACCATATATTTT. It specifies CASSLGSGNTIYF.

This clone was counted between two and nine times. The chain combines TRBV6-5 with TRBJ1-6, with D perhaps matching TRBD1 (5 bases). The CDR3 sequence is 12 residues long. Looked up from germline, CDR1 is MNHEY and CDR2 is SVGAGI. V lost 5 bases, J lost 10 bases, and 9 bases lay in between. CDR3 sequence reads: CASSNRWSPLHF. As DNA, the CDR3 is TGTGCCAGCAGTAACAGGTGGTCACCCCTCCACTTT.

The chain combines TRBV6-2 or TRBV6-3 with TRBJ2-3; no firm D call. Germline V gives CDR1 MNHEY, CDR2 SVGEGT. CDR3 length: 16 residues. Between the trimmed V and J ends, which lost 0 bases and 2 bases, there was a span of 12 bases. DNA for the CDR3: TGTGCCAGCAGTTACTCTCGGGTAGCCTCCACAGATACGCAGTATTTT. Amino acid sequence: CASSYSRVASTDTQYF.

This clone was detected only once. The V call is TRBV2, the J call TRBJ1-2, with D tentatively TRBD1 (5 bases). CDR1 is SNHLY, CDR2 FYNNEI, per germline. The CDR3 extends over 15 amino acids. V lost 7 bases and J 8 bases, leaving 23 bases between the germline ends. CDR3 coding DNA: TGTGCCAGCATTTGGCAGGGCGGATCTGGAAGAGGCTACACCTTC. Its translation: CASIWQGGSGRGYTF.

Only a few counts were recorded for this clone. The chain combines TRBV7-6 with TRBJ2-2; 9 nucleotides match TRBD2. The CDR3 has 18 amino acids. J was trimmed by 4 bases and V by 2 bases; bases with no gene match: 11. Germline CDR1 reads SGHVS; CDR2 reads FNYEAQ. CDR3 sequence (DNA): TGTGCCAGCAGCTTATATGTAGCGGGAGATGGGAGCACCGGGGAGCTGTTTTTT. Translated: CASSLYVAGDGSTGELFF.

The chain combines TRBV28 with TRBJ2-7; TRBD1 or TRBD2 may be the D gene (5 bases each). The CDR3 covers 14 residues. CDR1 and CDR2 (germline): MDHEN, SYDVKM. The V end was cut by 7 bases, the J end by 0 bases, with 13 bases between. CDR3 region: CASTPWGSSYEQYF. The DNA for the CDR3 is TGTGCCAGCACCCCGTGGGGGAGCTCCTACGAGCAGTACTTC.

This chain connects TRBV2 to TRBJ1-5; maybe TRBD1 (6 bases). The germline V gene encodes CDR1 SNHLY and CDR2 FYNNEI. V shed 4 bases and J shed 5 bases, with 9 bases lying between them. The CDR3 has 13 residues. CDR3 nucleotide sequence: TGTGCCAGCAGTGTGGAGGGGGATCAGCCCCAGCATTTT. Amino acid sequence: CASSVEGDQPQHF.

J is TRBJ2-3 and V is TRBV30, with D possibly TRBD2 on 6 matching bases. Per the germline V gene, CDR1 is GTSNPN and CDR2 is SVGIG (reference sequence). Trimming stripped 0 bases from V and 8 bases from J, with 12 bases between. This CDR3 is 13 amino acids long. The CDR3 DNA reads TGTGCCTGGAGTGTACTTGGGGGAGGTACGCAGTATTTT. Protein product: CAWSVLGGGTQYF.

The J gene is TRBJ1-1, the V gene TRBV5-5; D remains ambiguous. The germline V gene has CDR1 SGHKS and CDR2 YYEKEE (reference sequence). CDR3 length: 13 amino acids. V was pared by 0 bases and J by 2 bases, with 5 bases between. CDR3 DNA: TGTGCCAGCAGCTTGGAAGATAACACTGAAGCTTTCTTT. Amino acids: CASSLEDNTEAFF.

The chain combines TRBV29-1 with TRBJ1-2; D is perhaps TRBD1 (5 bases). There are 13 residues in the CDR3. Per the germline V gene, CDR1 is SQVTM and CDR2 is ANQGSEA. V was trimmed by 5 bases and J by 3 bases, leaving 13 bases between them. The CDR3 here is CSVQVQGDYGYTF. DNA of the CDR3: TGCAGCGTTCAGGTCCAGGGAGACTATGGCTACACCTTC.

The J gene is TRBJ1-4, the V gene TRBV5-4; unclear D gene. Trimming removed 7 bases at V and 4 bases at J, with 8 bases between. Per the germline V gene, CDR1 is SGHNT and CDR2 is YYREEE (reference sequence). The CDR3 sequence is 12 residues long. Here the CDR3 reads CASAARNEKLFF. CDR3 nucleotides: TGTGCCAGCGCAGCTCGTAATGAAAAACTGTTTTTT.